Listed below are T cell receptor beta chains from one sample, sequenced in a study of T cells in Graves' hyperthyroidism and ophthalmopathy. TCRdb re-derived calls from the multiplex PCR reads in MiXCR, one entry per CDR3 protein. The repertoire holds hundreds of thousands of distinct CDR3 sequences, roughly 20% seen once, with over 30% in the top ten. What was sequenced was blood. The origin of the receptors is a man younger than 45 with Graves' ophthalmopathy. Both conserved end residues are part of each CDR3. The D gene is left open where the match is weak. Clone size is shown for a subset of rows, as once, few, many or a class of expanded clone.

V	D	size	J	CDR3	DNA
TRBV6-1	TRBD2	NA	TRBJ2-7	CASSTLAGGLYEQYF	TGTGCCAGCAGTACTCTAGCGGGGGGCCTCTACGAGCAGTACTTC
TRBV5-4	TRBD2	NA	TRBJ2-5	CASSLAGGSETQYF	TGTGCCAGCAGCTTGGCCGGGGGGTCGGAGACCCAGTACTTC
TRBV30	NA	NA	TRBJ1-2	CAWSVLDYGYTF	TGTGCCTGGAGTGTTCTGGACTATGGCTACACCTTC
TRBV28	NA	few	TRBJ2-7	CASSASGFEQYF	TGTGCCAGCAGTGCCTCAGGGTTCGAGCAGTACTTC
TRBV20-1	NA	few	TRBJ1-1	CSARDAFTEAFF	TGCAGTGCTAGAGATGCCTTCACCGAAGCTTTCTTT
TRBV19	NA	few	TRBJ1-5	CASGTLYSNQPQHF	TGTGCCAGTGGGACACTCTATAGCAATCAGCCCCAGCATTTT
TRBV30	NA	NA	TRBJ1-5	CAWSELSANQPQHF	TGTGCCTGGAGTGAGCTGTCAGCTAATCAGCCCCAGCATTTT
TRBV12-3/TRBV12-4	TRBD2	many	TRBJ2-3	CASSQSGRRTDTQYF	TGTGCCAGCAGCCAAAGCGGGAGGAGGACAGATACGCAGTATTTT
TRBV7-9	NA	few	TRBJ2-1	CASSASWDTSSYNEQFF	TGTGCCAGCAGCGCTTCGTGGGATACGAGCTCCTACAATGAGCAGTTCTTC
TRBV20-1	NA	few	TRBJ1-2	CSARDRNSGAWGGYTF	TGCAGTGCTAGAGATAGAAATTCTGGGGCCTGGGGTGGCTACACCTTC
TRBV27	TRBD1	many	TRBJ2-1	CASSTFRGRRATNEQFF	TGTGCCAGCAGTACTTTCAGGGGGCGCCGGGCAACAAATGAGCAGTTCTTC
TRBV30	NA	many	TRBJ1-2	CAWTGPNYGYTF	TGTGCCTGGACGGGCCCTAACTATGGCTACACCTTC
TRBV28	NA	NA	TRBJ2-7	CASSRLLHRDTYEQYF	TGTGCCAGCAGTCGCCTGTTGCACAGGGACACCTACGAGCAGTACTTC
TRBV6-4	NA	NA	TRBJ2-7	CASTHREGPGHLYEQYF	TGTGCCAGCACGCACCGGGAAGGCCCGGGACACCTATACGAGCAGTACTTC
TRBV28	TRBD1	NA	TRBJ1-1	CASSSGTGVGGTEAFF	TGTGCCAGCAGTTCCGGGACAGGGGTAGGTGGCACTGAAGCTTTCTTT
TRBV20-1	NA	NA	TRBJ2-3	CSASSRGSTDTQYF	TGCAGTGCTAGTAGCAGAGGTAGCACAGATACGCAGTATTTT
TRBV4-1	NA	NA	TRBJ2-1	CASSQDRRSQYNEQFF	TGCGCCAGCAGCCAAGACCGGCGCTCCCAGTACAATGAGCAGTTCTTC
TRBV4-3	TRBD1	NA	TRBJ1-2	CASSQVGGRGFYGYTF	TGCGCCAGCAGCCAAGTGGGCGGCAGGGGGTTCTATGGCTACACCTTC
TRBV27	NA	NA	TRBJ1-1	CASSPQGRAGAEAFF	TGTGCCAGCAGTCCTCAGGGACGGGCGGGGGCTGAAGCTTTCTTT
TRBV29-1	NA	NA	TRBJ1-6	CSVGDAGPGSPLHF	TGCAGCGTTGGGGACGCGGGACCTGGGTCACCCCTCCACTTT
TRBV7-9	TRBD1	few	TRBJ2-7	CASSARDRGSYEQYF	TGTGCCAGCAGCGCGCGGGACAGGGGAAGTTACGAGCAGTACTTC
TRBV6-2/TRBV6-3	TRBD2	many	TRBJ2-1	CASSFRLAGYNEQFF	TGTGCCAGCAGTTTTCGACTAGCGGGGTACAATGAGCAGTTCTTC
TRBV20-1	NA	few	TRBJ1-5	CSARVVGQINQPQHF	TGCAGTGCTAGAGTGGTTGGACAGATCAATCAGCCCCAGCATTTT